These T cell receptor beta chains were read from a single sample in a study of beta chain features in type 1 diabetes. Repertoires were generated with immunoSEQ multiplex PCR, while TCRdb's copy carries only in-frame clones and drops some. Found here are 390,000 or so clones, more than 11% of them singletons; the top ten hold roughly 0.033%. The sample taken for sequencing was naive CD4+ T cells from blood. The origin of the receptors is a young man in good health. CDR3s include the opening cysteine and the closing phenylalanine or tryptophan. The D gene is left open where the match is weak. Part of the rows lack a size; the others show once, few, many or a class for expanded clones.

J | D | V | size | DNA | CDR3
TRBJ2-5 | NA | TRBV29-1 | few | TGCAGCGTTGAAGGACGGGTGAAGAGGGAGACCCAGTACTTC | CSVEGRVKRETQYF
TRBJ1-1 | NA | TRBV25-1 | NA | TGTGCCAGCAGTGAATCGCCCGGTCTCTCCCCAAACACTGAAGCTTTCTTT | CASSESPGLSPNTEAFF
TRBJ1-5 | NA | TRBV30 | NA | TGTGCCTGGAGTTTGGGGGCCAATCAGCCCCAGCATTTT | CAWSLGANQPQHF
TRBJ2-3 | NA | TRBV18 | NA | TGTGCCAGCTCACGGGACCGCACAGATACGCAGTATTTT | CASSRDRTDTQYF
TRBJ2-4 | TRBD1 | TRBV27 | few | TGTGCCAGCAGCCCTCCGGGACAGGGGCCGAACATTCAGTACTTC | CASSPPGQGPNIQYF
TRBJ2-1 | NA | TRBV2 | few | TGTGCCAGCTTCGCCTGGACAGAGAGAGCCAATGAGCAGTTCTTC | CASFAWTERANEQFF
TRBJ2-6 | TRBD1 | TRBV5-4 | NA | TGTGCCAGCAGCTTTGGACAGGGAAGGGCTGGGGCCAACGTCCTGACTTTC | CASSFGQGRAGANVLTF
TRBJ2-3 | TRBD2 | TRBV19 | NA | TGTGCCAGTAAGCGAGCGGGGGCCTTCACAGATACGCAGTATTTT | CASKRAGAFTDTQYF
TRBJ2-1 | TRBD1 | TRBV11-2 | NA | TGTGCCAGCAGTACCGACAGGGAGTGGTACAATGAGCAGTTCTTC | CASSTDREWYNEQFF
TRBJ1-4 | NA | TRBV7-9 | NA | TGTGCCAGCAGCCCAGAGATACGGACTAATGAAAAACTGTTTTTT | CASSPEIRTNEKLFF
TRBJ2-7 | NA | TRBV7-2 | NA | TGTGCCAGCAGCCTCCGACGGGGGACCGGATTCGAGCAGTACTTC | CASSLRRGTGFEQYF
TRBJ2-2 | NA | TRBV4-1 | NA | TGCGCCAGCAGCCAAGTAATCGCCACCGGGGAGCTGTTTTTT | CASSQVIATGELFF
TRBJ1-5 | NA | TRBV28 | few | TGTGCCAGCAGTCCGGATCGGGAGGGTCGGGGCGGCAATCAGCCCCAGCATTTT | CASSPDREGRGGNQPQHF
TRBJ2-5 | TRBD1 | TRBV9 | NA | TGTGCCAGCAGCGTATCAGGGGGTCTTAGAGAGACCCAGTACTTC | CASSVSGGLRETQYF
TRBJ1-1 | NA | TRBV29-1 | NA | TGCAGCGTCGCTCCAGGGGTAAGGAGGAACACTGAAGCTTTCTTT | CSVAPGVRRNTEAFF
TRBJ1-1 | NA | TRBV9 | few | TGTGCCAGCAGCGTTGGATCGAGGGGCAGGCTGAACACTGAAGCTTTCTTT | CASSVGSRGRLNTEAFF
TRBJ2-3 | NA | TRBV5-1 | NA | TGCGCCAGCAGTAGGGCAGTACCTAGCACAGATACGCAGTATTTT | CASSRAVPSTDTQYF
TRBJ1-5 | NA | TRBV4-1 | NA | TGCGCCAGCAGCCAGTCGGCAGGGAATCAGCCCCAGCATTTT | CASSQSAGNQPQHF
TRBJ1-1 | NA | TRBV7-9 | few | TGTGCCAGCAGCTTATGGTCGATGAACACTGAAGCTTTCTTT | CASSLWSMNTEAFF
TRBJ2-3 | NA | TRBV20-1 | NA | TGCAGTGCCCCCTTTGGAGGTCCACAGTATTTT | CSAPFGGPQYF
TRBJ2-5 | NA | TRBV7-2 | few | TGTGCCAGCAGCTCACGGTGGCACGGTGGGGAGACCCAGTACTTC | CASSSRWHGGETQYF
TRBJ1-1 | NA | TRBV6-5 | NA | TGTGCCAGCAAAGAAACTGGCGCTGAAGCTTTCTTT | CASKETGAEAFF
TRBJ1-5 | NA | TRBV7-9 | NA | TGTGCCAGCAGCCCGACAGCTAATCAGCCCCAGCATTTT | CASSPTANQPQHF
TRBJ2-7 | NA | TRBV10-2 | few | TGCGCCAGCAAGATTGCATCCGAGCAGTACTTC | CASKIASEQYF
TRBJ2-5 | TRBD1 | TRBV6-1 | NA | TGTGCCAGCACCTTAGACAGGGGATATGAGACCCAGTACTTC | CASTLDRGYETQYF
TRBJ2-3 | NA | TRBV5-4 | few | TGTGCCAGCAGCTTGGAATTGACAGTTAGCACAGATACGCAGTATTTT | CASSLELTVSTDTQYF
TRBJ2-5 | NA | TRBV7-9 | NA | TGTGCCAGCAGCTTAGTGGCTCAGGAGACCCAGTACTTC | CASSLVAQETQYF
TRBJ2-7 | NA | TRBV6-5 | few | TGTGCCAGCAGTTACTCTTCTCTAGCGTTCTCCTACGAGCAGTACTTC | CASSYSSLAFSYEQYF
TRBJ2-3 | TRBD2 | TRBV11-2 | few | TGTGCCAGCAGCCCTACTAGCGGGGGCTACACAGATACGCAGTATTTT | CASSPTSGGYTDTQYF
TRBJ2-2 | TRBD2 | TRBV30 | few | TGTGCCTGGAGTTCCGGACTAGCGAGGACCGGGGAGCTGTTTTTT | CAWSSGLARTGELFF
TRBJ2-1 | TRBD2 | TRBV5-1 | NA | TGCGCCAGCAGCCGCGGGGGGCCATCGGTCAATGAGCAGTTCTTC | CASSRGGPSVNEQFF
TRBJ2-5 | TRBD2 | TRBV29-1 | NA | TGCAGCGGCCGACTAGCGGGAGGAGAGACCCAGTACTTC | CSGRLAGGETQYF
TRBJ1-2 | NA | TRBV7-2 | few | TGTGCCAGCACCCTGGCTACGGGGAAATATGGCTACACCTTC | CASTLATGKYGYTF
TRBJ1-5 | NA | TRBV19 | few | TGTGCCAGTAGTAGACGCCGCGAAGGGCATGGCAATCAGCCCCAGCATTTT | CASSRRREGHGNQPQHF
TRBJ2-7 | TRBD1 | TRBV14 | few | TGTGCCAGCAGCCAAGAGACAGGGGCCTACGAGCAGTACTTC | CASSQETGAYEQYF
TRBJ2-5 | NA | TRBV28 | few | TGTGCCAGCAGTCCATCTTCAGGAGAGACCCAGTACTTC | CASSPSSGETQYF
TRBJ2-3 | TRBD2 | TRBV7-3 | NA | TGTGCCAGCAGCCCCGGGACTAGCGGGAGTGGTACGCAGTATTTT | CASSPGTSGSGTQYF
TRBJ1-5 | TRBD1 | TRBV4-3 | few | TGCGCCAGCAGCCAAGCGTTCGGACAGGCCAATCAGCCCCAGCATTTT | CASSQAFGQANQPQHF
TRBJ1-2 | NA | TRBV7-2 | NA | TGTGCCAGCAGCTTAGCAGGGTCAGAGAACTATGGCTACACCTTC | CASSLAGSENYGYTF
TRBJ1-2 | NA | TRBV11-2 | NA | TGTGCCAGCACTCGGCAATCGACCCCTTATGGCTACACCTTC | CASTRQSTPYGYTF
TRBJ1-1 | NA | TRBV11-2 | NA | TGTGCCAGCAGCCTACGGGTGGGGAACACTGAAGCTTTCTTT | CASSLRVGNTEAFF
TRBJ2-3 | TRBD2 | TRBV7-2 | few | TGTGCCAGCAGCTTCCTACTAGCGGGGGGCACAGATACGCAGTATTTT | CASSFLLAGGTDTQYF
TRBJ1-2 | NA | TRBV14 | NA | TGTGCCAGCAGCCAAGGCGACAGAATCTATGGCTACACCTTC | CASSQGDRIYGYTF
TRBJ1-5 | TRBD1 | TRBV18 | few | TGTGCCAGCTCACCTCAGGGGGCAGGTCAGCCCCAGCATTTT | CASSPQGAGQPQHF
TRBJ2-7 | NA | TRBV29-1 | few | TGCAGCGTTGAAGGGCAGGGTAGTAGTCCGCGGGGCGAGCAGTACTTC | CSVEGQGSSPRGEQYF
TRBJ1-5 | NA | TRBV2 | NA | TGTGCCAGCAGTGAAGGGACACAGGTGGAGCCCCAGCATTTT | CASSEGTQVEPQHF
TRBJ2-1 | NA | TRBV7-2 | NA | TGTGCCAGCAGCTCATTTGGGACGTACTACAATGAGCAGTTCTTC | CASSSFGTYYNEQFF
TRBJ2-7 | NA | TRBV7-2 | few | TGTGCCAGCAGCCCGTTTCTCGAGGGAGACTACGAGCAGTACTTC | CASSPFLEGDYEQYF
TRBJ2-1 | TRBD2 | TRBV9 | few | TGTGCCAGCAGCGCACTAGCGGGAGGCCCCAATGAGCAGTTCTTC | CASSALAGGPNEQFF
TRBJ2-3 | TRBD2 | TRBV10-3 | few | TGTGCCATCAGTGTTCTAGCGGGTGCTAGCACAGATACGCAGTATTTT | CAISVLAGASTDTQYF
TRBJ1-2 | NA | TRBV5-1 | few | TGCGCCAGCAGCTTGGACTCATTCCCTGGGGCAGATGGCTACACCTTC | CASSLDSFPGADGYTF
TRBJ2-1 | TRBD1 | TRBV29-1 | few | TGCAGCTCGTATAGGGACAGGGGAAGGTACAATGAGCAGTTCTTC | CSSYRDRGRYNEQFF
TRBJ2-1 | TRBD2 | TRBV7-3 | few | TGTGCCAGCAGCTCCCAGTCGGTAGCGGGACATGAGCAGTTCTTC | CASSSQSVAGHEQFF